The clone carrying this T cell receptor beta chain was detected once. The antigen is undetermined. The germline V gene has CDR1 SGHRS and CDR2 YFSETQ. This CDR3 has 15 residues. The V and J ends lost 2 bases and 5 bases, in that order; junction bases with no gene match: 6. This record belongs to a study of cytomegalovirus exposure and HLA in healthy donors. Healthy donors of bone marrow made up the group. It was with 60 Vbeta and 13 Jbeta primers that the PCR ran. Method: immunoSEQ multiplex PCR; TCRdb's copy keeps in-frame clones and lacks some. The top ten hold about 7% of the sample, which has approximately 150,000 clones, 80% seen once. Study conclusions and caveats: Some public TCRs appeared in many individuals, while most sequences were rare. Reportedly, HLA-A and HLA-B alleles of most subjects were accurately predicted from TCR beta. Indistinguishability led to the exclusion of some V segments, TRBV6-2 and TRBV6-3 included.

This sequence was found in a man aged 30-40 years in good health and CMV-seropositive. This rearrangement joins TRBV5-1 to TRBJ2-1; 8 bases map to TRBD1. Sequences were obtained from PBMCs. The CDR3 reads CASSLSTGGDNEQFF. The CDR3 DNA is TGCGCCAGCAGCTTATCTACAGGGGGTGACAATGAGCAGTTCTTC.